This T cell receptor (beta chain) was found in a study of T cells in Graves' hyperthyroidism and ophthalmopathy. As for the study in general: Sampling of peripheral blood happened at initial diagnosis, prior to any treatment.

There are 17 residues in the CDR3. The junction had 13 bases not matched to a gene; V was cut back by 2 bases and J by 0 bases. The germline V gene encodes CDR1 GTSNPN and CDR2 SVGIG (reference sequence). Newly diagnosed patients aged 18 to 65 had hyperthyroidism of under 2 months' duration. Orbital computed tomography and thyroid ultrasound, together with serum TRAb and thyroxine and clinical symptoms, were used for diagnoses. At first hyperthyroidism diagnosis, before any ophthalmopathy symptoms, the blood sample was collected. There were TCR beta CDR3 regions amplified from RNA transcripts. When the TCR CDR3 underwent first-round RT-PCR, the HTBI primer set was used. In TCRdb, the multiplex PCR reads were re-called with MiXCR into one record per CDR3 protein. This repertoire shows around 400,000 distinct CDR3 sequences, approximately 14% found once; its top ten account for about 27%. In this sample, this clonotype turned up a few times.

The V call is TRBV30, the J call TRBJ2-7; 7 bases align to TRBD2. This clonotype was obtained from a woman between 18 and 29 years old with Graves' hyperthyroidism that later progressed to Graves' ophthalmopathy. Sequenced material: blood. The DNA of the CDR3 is TGTGCCTGGAGTAGCGGGGTAGGGGAACCCCTCTCCTACGAGCAGTACTTC. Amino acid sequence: CAWSSGVGEPLSYEQYF.